This entry lists 32 T cell receptor beta chains sequenced from one sample in a study of blood T cell repertoires in COVID-19. Generated by immunoSEQ multiplex PCR, the TCRdb table keeps only in-frame clones and is missing some. The sample includes 130,000 to 150,000 clones, about 80% seen only once; the top ten take approximately 3.5%. Sequencing input: peripheral blood. The origin of the receptors is a man aged 65 to 79 who had recovered from COVID-19.

The chain links TRBV4-1 to TRBJ2-2, with TRBD2 matching 9 bases. The V gene's germline CDR1 is MGHRA and CDR2 YSYEKL. J lost 9 bases, V lost 1 base, and 9 bases had no gene match. This CDR3 has 16 amino acids. The CDR3 is CASSQVGLAGYRELFF. The DNA for the CDR3 is TGCGCCAGCAGCCAAGTCGGGCTAGCGGGGTACCGGGAGCTGTTTTTT.

The J gene is TRBJ2-2, the V gene TRBV5-1; 12 bases agree with TRBD1. The germline V gene has CDR1 SGHRS and CDR2 YFSETQ. There are 18 residues in the CDR3. V was pared by 3 bases and J by 1 base, with 7 bases of the junction left unmatched. This CDR3 reads CASSSGTGGARNTGELFF. For the CDR3, the DNA is TGCGCCAGCAGCTCCGGGACAGGGGGCGCAAGGAACACCGGGGAGCTGTTTTTT.

The CDR3 here is CASSLVSTPRVDTQYF. DNA for the CDR3: TGCGCCAGCAGCTTGGTGTCTACTCCTCGTGTAGATACGCAGTATTTT. The rearrangement links TRBV5-1 to TRBJ2-3; D unresolved. Germline V lookup: CDR1 SGHRS, CDR2 YFSETQ. Trimming shortened V by 0 bases and J by 5 bases, and 16 bases separated the two germline ends. The CDR3 runs to 16 residues. The full variable domain, with the rest looked up from reference TRBV5-1 and TRBJ2-3, is KAGVTQTPRYLIKTRGQQVTLSCSPISGHRSVSWYQQTPGQGLQFLFEYFSETQRNKGNFPGRFSGRQFSNSRSEMNVSTLELGDSALYLCASSLVSTPRVDTQYFGPGTRLTVL.

V is TRBV30 and J is TRBJ2-2; D is uncertain. This CDR3 spans 11 amino acids. Germline V gene data show CDR1 as GTSNPN and CDR2 as SVGIG (reference sequence). The germline V and J ends were trimmed by 3 bases and 5 bases, with 4 bases remaining between them. The CDR3 DNA follows: TGTGCCTGGAGACATACCGGGGAGCTGTTTTTT. Protein: CAWRHTGELFF. The entire variable domain, with the rest obtained from reference TRBV30 and TRBJ2-2, is as follows: SQTIHQWPATLVQPVGSPLSLECTVEGTSNPNLYWYRQAAGRGLQLLFYSVGIGQISSEVPQNLSASRPQDRQFILSSKKLLLSDSGFYLCAWRHTGELFFGEGSRLTVL.

As concerns this clone: Its ends do not fully match the called genes, so a read error is possible. The V and J genes are TRBV27 and TRBJ1-4, with D possibly TRBD1 on 6 matching bases. The CDR3 runs to 15 residues. The germline V gene encodes CDR1 MNHEY and CDR2 SMNVEV (reference sequence). The CDR3 protein is CASSLLQGGNEKLFF. The CDR3 coding sequence is TGTGCCAGCAGCTTATTACAGGGTGGTAATGAAAAACTGTTTTTT.

This clone has ten or more counts. This chain joins TRBV9 and TRBJ1-6; the D is unclear. Trimming cost V 7 bases and J 7 bases, with 12 bases left between them. The length of the CDR3 is 13 residues. Germline V CDR1 and CDR2: SGDLS, YYNGEE. CDR3 sequence: CASQEEVNSPLHF. CDR3 bases: TGTGCCAGCCAGGAGGAGGTGAATTCACCCCTCCACTTT.

The rearrangement links TRBV19 to TRBJ2-7; 10 positions match TRBD1. The CDR3 contains 13 residues. CDR1 and CDR2 (germline): LNHDA, SQIVND (reference sequence). J lost 4 bases, V lost 8 bases, and 5 bases had no gene match. The CDR3 here is CASAWDRGYEQYF. DNA of the CDR3: TGTGCCAGTGCCTGGGACAGGGGATACGAGCAGTACTTC.

V usage is TRBV2 and J usage is TRBJ2-2; 7 bases fit TRBD1. Germline values: CDR1 SNHLY, CDR2 FYNNEI. The length of the CDR3 is 14 residues. After removal of 8 bases from V and 0 bases from J, the junction contained 3 bases not matched to a gene. CDR3 sequence (DNA): TGTGCCAGCTTCGGACAGGCGAACACCGGGGAGCTGTTTTTT. Protein product: CASFGQANTGELFF.

The table lists this clone with a count of one. J is TRBJ2-3 and V is TRBV7-9, with D tentatively TRBD2 (5 bases). Trimming stripped 11 bases from V and 2 bases from J, with 14 bases between. The CDR3 length is 13 residues. CDR1 SEHNR and CDR2 FQNEAQ come from the germline V gene (reference sequence). The CDR3, as DNA: TGTGCCGCGGCCCGGGGATCCACAGATACGCAGTATTTT. It codes for CAAARGSTDTQYF.

The rearrangement joins TRBV27 to TRBJ1-3; a weak D match, TRBD1 (5 bases). In germline, CDR1 is MNHEY, CDR2 SMNVEV (reference sequence). The CDR3 consists of 19 residues. With 8 bases removed from V and 2 bases from J, the gap between germline ends came to 28 bases. DNA of the CDR3: TGTGCCAGCGCTCCCATGGGGGGGTCCGTGGAACAGGCTGGAAACACCATATATTTT. The encoded protein is CASAPMGGSVEQAGNTIYF.

V gene TRBV14 combines with J gene TRBJ2-3, with unresolved D. This CDR3 is 15 amino acids long. Germline V gene data show CDR1 as SGHDN and CDR2 as FVKESK. V was clipped by 0 bases and J by 5 bases, with 12 bases between them. CDR3 protein: CASSQDLVVQDTQYF. CDR3 nucleotides: TGTGCCAGCAGCCAAGACCTAGTAGTACAAGATACGCAGTATTTT.

V is TRBV2 and J is TRBJ2-3; 13 bases are shared with TRBD2. Looked up from germline, CDR1 is SNHLY and CDR2 is FYNNEI. The CDR3 is made up of 18 amino acids. Losses at the gene ends were 10 bases for V and 1 base for J; bases not matched to a gene: 14. CDR3 in DNA: TGTGCCACTACTAGCGGGAGGGCCACTATCACCCGCACAGATACGCAGTATTTT. Translation gives CATTSGRATITRTDTQYF.

V gene TRBV14 combines with J gene TRBJ2-2; TRBD1 is a possible D gene (6 bases). Trimming cost V 0 bases and J 5 bases, with 13 bases left between them. The CDR3 totals 16 residues. Germline lookup yields CDR1 SGHDN and CDR2 FVKESK. CDR3 sequence reads: CASSQDTGTETGELFF. For the CDR3, the DNA is TGTGCCAGCAGCCAAGACACAGGGACGGAGACCGGGGAGCTGTTTTTT.

This chain joins TRBV24-1 and TRBJ1-1; D might be TRBD1 (6 bases). The CDR3 is 18 residues long. Trimming pared 3 bases from V and 10 bases from J, leaving 29 bases between. Germline values: CDR1 KGHDR, CDR2 SFDVKD. CDR3 DNA sequence: TGTGCCACCAGTGATGGGGGGGGCCCAACAGGGTTGGGGGTCGGAGCTTTCTTT. This translates into CATSDGGGPTGLGVGAFF.

The V call is TRBV7-6, the J call TRBJ1-3; perhaps TRBD1 as D (5 bases). The CDR3 has 13 residues. The V end was cut by 11 bases, the J end by 4 bases, with 15 bases between. Germline values: CDR1 SGHVS, CDR2 FNYEAQ. The CDR3 sequence is CAGPRVSGNTIYF. The CDR3 nucleotides read TGTGCCGGTCCCAGGGTCAGCGGAAACACCATATATTTT.

This CDR3 reads CASSSTGNSGNTIYF. CDR3 DNA sequence: TGCGCCAGCAGCTCTACAGGGAACTCTGGAAACACCATATATTTT. The V gene is TRBV5-1, the J gene TRBJ1-3; D is possibly TRBD1 (6 bases). The length of the CDR3 is 15 residues. Germline V lookup: CDR1 SGHRS, CDR2 YFSETQ. V gave up 3 bases and J gave up 0 bases, with 10 bases separating them.

This chain joins TRBV29-1 and TRBJ2-7; 8 nucleotides agree with TRBD2. After removal of 4 bases from V and 3 bases from J, the junction contained 8 bases not matched to a gene. This CDR3 comprises 14 residues. CDR1 is SQVTM, CDR2 ANQGSEA, per germline. The CDR3 DNA follows: TGCAGCGTTGCCCCGGGACTAGATCACTACGAGCAGTACTTC. Protein: CSVAPGLDHYEQYF.

This sequence joins TRBV2 and TRBJ2-7; 10 positions match TRBD2. Germline-derived CDR1 and CDR2 are SNHLY and FYNNEI. This CDR3 spans 14 amino acids. V trimming: 8 bases; J trimming: 5 bases; junction bases outside the gene matches: 9. The CDR3 protein is CASQLAGPPNEQYF. The DNA of the CDR3 is TGTGCCAGCCAACTAGCGGGGCCTCCTAACGAGCAGTACTTC.

The chain recombines TRBV5-1 with TRBJ2-7, with D possibly being TRBD1 (6 bases). Germline values: CDR1 SGHRS, CDR2 YFSETQ. The ends were cut back, 6 bases at V and 2 bases at J, with 12 bases in the middle. This CDR3 contains 13 residues. The CDR3 sequence is CASNDGQTYEQYF. The CDR3 DNA follows: TGCGCCAGCAACGATGGACAGACCTACGAGCAGTACTTC.

This clone has just one count. The chain recombines TRBV6-6 with TRBJ2-7; possibly TRBD1 for D (5 bases). This CDR3 contains 15 residues. Germline CDR1 reads MNHNY; CDR2 reads SVGAGI (reference sequence). V was cut by 0 bases and J by 2 bases, with 11 bases left in between. The CDR3 DNA sequence: TGTGCCAGCAGTTACTCGCGTCAGGGAACCTACGAGCAGTACTTC. It specifies CASSYSRQGTYEQYF.

V gene TRBV2 combines with J gene TRBJ2-3; a weak D match, TRBD1 (7 bases). V was pared by 9 bases and J by 0 bases, with 13 bases between. Germline V lookup: CDR1 SNHLY, CDR2 FYNNEI. The CDR3 runs to 14 residues. The CDR3 loop reads CASKTGTSTDTQYF. CDR3 sequence (DNA): TGTGCCAGTAAGACAGGGACTAGCACAGATACGCAGTATTTT.

About this clone itself: Sequence at one end of the junction differs from germline and may be a read error. The chain carries TRBV5-6 and TRBJ1-2; no definite D call. In germline, CDR1 is SGHDT, CDR2 YYEEEE. The CDR3 covers 13 residues. CDR3 residues: CASRLGTAYGYTF. The CDR3 region has the DNA TGTGCCAGCAGGTTGGGAACTGCTTATGGCTACACCTTC.

The chain recombines TRBV28 with TRBJ2-7; 7 bases are a match to TRBD2. The CDR3 extends over 16 amino acids. J lost 4 bases, V lost 1 base, and 10 bases had no gene match. Looked up from germline, CDR1 is MDHEN and CDR2 is SYDVKM. DNA for the CDR3: TGTGCCAGCAGTTTATCTCGGGGGGTTAGCGCTTACGAGCAGTACTTC. It yields the protein CASSLSRGVSAYEQYF.

The rearrangement links TRBV5-6 to TRBJ1-4; 8 bases fit TRBD1. Germline V gene lookup returns CDR1 SGHDT and CDR2 YYEEEE. The CDR3 spans 15 residues. J gave up 2 bases and V 3 bases, and 3 bases lay outside the gene matches. In DNA form, the CDR3 reads TGTGCCAGCAGCTCGAGGACAGGGACTAATGAAAAACTGTTTTTT. This codes for CASSSRTGTNEKLFF.

The table lists this clone with a few counts. The CDR3 bases are TGTGCCTGGAACCGACTGATTAACTATGGCTACACCTTC. Encoded protein: CAWNRLINYGYTF. The rearrangement links TRBV30 to TRBJ1-2; no clear D. V shed 4 bases and J shed 1 base, with 10 bases lying between them. The CDR3 is made up of 13 amino acids. Germline V lookup: CDR1 GTSNPN, CDR2 SVGIG (reference sequence).

This clone was seen only a few times. The rearrangement joins TRBV18 to TRBJ1-3, with D uncertain. The V end was cut by 4 bases, the J end by 2 bases, with 12 bases between. This CDR3 comprises 15 residues. Germline CDR1 KGHSH, CDR2 LQKENI. Here the CDR3 reads CASSRDTGTGNTIYF. CDR3 DNA sequence: TGTGCCAGCTCACGAGACACGGGAACTGGAAACACCATATATTTT.

The chain carries TRBV6-5 and TRBJ1-6; D remains unclear. V dropped 1 base and J dropped 5 bases, with 6 bases sitting between them. In germline, CDR1 is MNHEY, CDR2 SVGAGI. This CDR3 is built from 14 residues. CDR3 DNA: TGTGCCAGCAGTTACTGGCAGAATAATTCACCCCTCCACTTT. Residues: CASSYWQNNSPLHF.

The chain uses TRBV4-1 and TRBJ2-1, with a possible D match to TRBD2 (6 bases). This CDR3 has 15 residues. Trimming took off 0 bases at V and 10 bases at J, with 16 bases between the two ends. Germline-derived CDR1 and CDR2 are MGHRA and YSYEKL. Here the CDR3 reads CASSQDWGDEGEQFF. The CDR3 DNA follows: TGCGCCAGCAGCCAAGATTGGGGGGATGAGGGGGAGCAGTTCTTC.

The rearrangement uses TRBV15 and TRBJ2-1; the match to TRBD2 covers 8 bases. Looked up from germline, CDR1 is LNHNV and CDR2 is YYDKDF (reference sequence). Losses at the gene ends were 0 bases for V and 8 bases for J; bases not matched to a gene: 9. This CDR3 has 16 amino acids. The CDR3 coding sequence is TGTGCCACCAGCAGAGATACACGGGAGGGCCGTTATGAGCAGTTCTTC. Translation: CATSRDTREGRYEQFF. Together with reference TRBV15 and TRBJ2-1, the CDR3 gives the full variable domain: DAMVIQNPRYQVTQFGKPVTLSCSQTLNHNVMYWYQQKSSQAPKLLFHYYDKDFNNEADTPDNFQSRRPNTSFCFLDIRSPGLGDTAMYLCATSRDTREGRYEQFFGPGTRLTVL.

This clone appeared once. V gene TRBV7-3 combines with J gene TRBJ2-2, with 9 bases lining up with TRBD2. The CDR3 loop spans 17 amino acids. V shed 1 base, J shed 3 bases, and the junction held 6 bases outside the gene matches. CDR1 and CDR2 from the germline V gene are SGHTA and FQGTGA. The chain's CDR3 is CASSLSPSGRYTGELFF. Written as DNA, the CDR3 is TGTGCCAGCAGCTTAAGTCCCAGCGGGAGGTACACCGGGGAGCTGTTTTTT.

The chain couples TRBV6-5 to TRBJ2-7; D gene ambiguous. CDR1 is MNHEY and CDR2 is SVGAGI in the germline V gene. V was clipped by 4 bases and J by 5 bases, with 15 bases between them. This CDR3 is built from 14 residues. This CDR3 reads CASSLLIKRDEQYF. CDR3 nucleotides: TGTGCCAGCAGTTTACTGATAAAACGAGACGAGCAGTACTTC.

The V gene is TRBV28, the J gene TRBJ1-1; D might be TRBD1 (5 bases). Trimming took off 5 bases at V and 3 bases at J, with 13 bases between the two ends. CDR3 size: 14 residues. The germline gives CDR1 MDHEN, CDR2 SYDVKM. CDR3: CASSVRWGDTEAFF. The CDR3 coding sequence is TGTGCCAGCAGTGTACGATGGGGGGACACTGAAGCTTTCTTT.